This TCR beta chain was observed in a study of response to subunit inactivated influenza vaccine. General observations from the study: The authors suggested that few new T cells are recruited per seasonal influenza vaccination.

This clonotype came up a few times. Antigen unknown. TCRdb recomputed calls from the RT-PCR reads with MiXCR, one row per CDR3 protein. The repertoire has roughly 700,000 distinct CDR3 sequences, 15% to 17% of them found once; the top ten carry 11%. The sequenced sample was PBMCs from blood, obtained approximately 12 days after vaccination. This TCR came from a man in his forties or fifties who received an inactivated influenza vaccine.

CDR3 sequence: CSASAQGARGYTF. CDR3 coding DNA: TGCAGTGCTAGTGCTCAGGGGGCTCGTGGCTACACCTTC. The chain recombines TRBV20-1 with TRBJ1-2; the match to TRBD1 covers 8 bases. The CDR3 covers 13 residues. Germline lookup yields CDR1 DFQATT and CDR2 SNEGSKA (reference sequence). Trimming removed 3 bases from V and 7 bases from J; junction bases left unmatched: 7.